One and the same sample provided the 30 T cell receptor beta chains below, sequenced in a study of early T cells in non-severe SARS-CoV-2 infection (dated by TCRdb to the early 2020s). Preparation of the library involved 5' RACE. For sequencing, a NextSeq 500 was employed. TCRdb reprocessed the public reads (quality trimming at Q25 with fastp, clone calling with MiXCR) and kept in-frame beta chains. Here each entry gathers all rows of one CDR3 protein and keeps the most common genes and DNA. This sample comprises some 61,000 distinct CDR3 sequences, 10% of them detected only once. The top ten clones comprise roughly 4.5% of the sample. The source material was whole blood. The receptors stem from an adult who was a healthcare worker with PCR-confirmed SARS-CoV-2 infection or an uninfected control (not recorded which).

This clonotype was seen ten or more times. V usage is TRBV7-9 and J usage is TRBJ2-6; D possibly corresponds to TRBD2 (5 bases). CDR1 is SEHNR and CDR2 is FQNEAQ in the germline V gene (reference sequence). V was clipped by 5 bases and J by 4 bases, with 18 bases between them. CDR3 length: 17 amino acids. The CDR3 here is CASSPFRGRAGANVLTF. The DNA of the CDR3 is TGTGCCAGCAGCCCCTTCCGGGGAAGGGCAGGGGCCAACGTCCTGACTTTC. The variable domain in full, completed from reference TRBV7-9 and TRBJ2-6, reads DTGVSQNPRHKITKRGQNVTFRCDPISEHNRLYWYRQTLGQGPEFLTYFQNEAQLEKSRLLSDRFSAERPKGSFSTLEIQRTEQGDSAMYLCASSPFRGRAGANVLTFGAGSRLTVL.

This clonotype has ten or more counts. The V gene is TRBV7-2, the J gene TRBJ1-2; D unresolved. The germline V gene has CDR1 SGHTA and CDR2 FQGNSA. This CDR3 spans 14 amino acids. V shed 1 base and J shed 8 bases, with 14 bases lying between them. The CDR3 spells CASSLGFGERGYTF. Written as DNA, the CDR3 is TGTGCCAGCAGCTTAGGGTTCGGGGAAAGAGGCTACACCTTC. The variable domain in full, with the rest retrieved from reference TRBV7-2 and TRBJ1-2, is GAGVSQSPSNKVTEKGKDVELRCDPISGHTALYWYRQSLGQGLEFLIYFQGNSAPDKSGLPSDRFSAERTGGSVSTLTIQRTQQEDSAVYLCASSLGFGERGYTFGSGTRLTVV.

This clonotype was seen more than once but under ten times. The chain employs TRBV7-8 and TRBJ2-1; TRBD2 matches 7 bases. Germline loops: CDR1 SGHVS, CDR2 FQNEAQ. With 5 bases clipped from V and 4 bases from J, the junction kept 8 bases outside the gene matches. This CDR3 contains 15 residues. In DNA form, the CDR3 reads TGTGCCAGCAGCAGAAAGCGGGATCCATACAATGAGCAGTTCTTC. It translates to CASSRKRDPYNEQFF.

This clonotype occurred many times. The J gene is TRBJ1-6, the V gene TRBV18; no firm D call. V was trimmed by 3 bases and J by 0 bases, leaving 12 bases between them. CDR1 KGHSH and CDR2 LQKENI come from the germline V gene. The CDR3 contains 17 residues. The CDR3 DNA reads TGTGCCAGCTCACCGCGCCCCAGGAGCTCCTATAATTCACCCCTCCACTTT. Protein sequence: CASSPRPRSSYNSPLHF. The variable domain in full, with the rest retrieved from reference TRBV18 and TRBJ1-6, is NAGVMQNPRHLVRRRGQEARLRCSPMKGHSHVYWYRQLPEEGLKFMVYLQKENIIDESGMPKERFSAEFPKEGPSILRIQQVVRGDSAAYFCASSPRPRSSYNSPLHFGNGTRLTVT.

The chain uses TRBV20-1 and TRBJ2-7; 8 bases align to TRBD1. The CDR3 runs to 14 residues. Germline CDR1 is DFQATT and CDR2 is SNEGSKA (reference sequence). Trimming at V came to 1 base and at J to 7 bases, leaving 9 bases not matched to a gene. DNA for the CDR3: TGCAGTGCTAGAGCCGGGACAGGACTACGAGAGCAGTACTTC. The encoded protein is CSARAGTGLREQYF.

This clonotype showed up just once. The CDR3 spells CASSSRGGAVEAFF. In nucleotides, the CDR3 is TGCGCCAGCAGCTCCCGCGGGGGGGCGGTTGAAGCTTTCTTT. The chain couples TRBV5-1 to TRBJ1-1; possible D gene TRBD1, 6 bases. V dropped 3 bases and J dropped 7 bases, with 16 bases sitting between them. The CDR3 consists of 14 residues. Germline V gene data show CDR1 as SGHRS and CDR2 as YFSETQ.

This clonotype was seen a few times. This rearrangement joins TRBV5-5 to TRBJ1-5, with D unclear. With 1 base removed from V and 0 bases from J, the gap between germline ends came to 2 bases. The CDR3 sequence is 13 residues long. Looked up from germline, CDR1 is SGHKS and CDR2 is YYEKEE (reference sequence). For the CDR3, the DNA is TGTGCCAGCAGCTTGTTTAGCAATCAGCCCCAGCATTTT. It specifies CASSLFSNQPQHF.

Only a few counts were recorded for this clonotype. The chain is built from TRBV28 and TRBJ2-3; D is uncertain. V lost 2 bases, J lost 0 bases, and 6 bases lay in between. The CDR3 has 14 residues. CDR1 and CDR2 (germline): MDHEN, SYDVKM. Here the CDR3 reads CASSLQQSTDTQYF. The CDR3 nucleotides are TGTGCCAGCAGTTTACAACAAAGCACAGATACGCAGTATTTT.

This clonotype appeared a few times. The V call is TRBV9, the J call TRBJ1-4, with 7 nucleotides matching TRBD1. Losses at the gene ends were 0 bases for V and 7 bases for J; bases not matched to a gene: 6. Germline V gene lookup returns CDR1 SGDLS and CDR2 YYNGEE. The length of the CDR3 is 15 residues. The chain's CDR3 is CASSVEGARGEKLFF. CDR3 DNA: TGTGCCAGCAGCGTAGAGGGGGCCCGGGGTGAAAAACTGTTTTTT.

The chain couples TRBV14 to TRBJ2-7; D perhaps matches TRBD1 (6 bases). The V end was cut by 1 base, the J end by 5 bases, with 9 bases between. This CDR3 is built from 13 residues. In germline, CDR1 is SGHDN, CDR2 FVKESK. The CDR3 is CASSQAGAHEQYF. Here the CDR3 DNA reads TGTGCCAGCAGCCAAGCAGGGGCCCACGAGCAGTACTTC.

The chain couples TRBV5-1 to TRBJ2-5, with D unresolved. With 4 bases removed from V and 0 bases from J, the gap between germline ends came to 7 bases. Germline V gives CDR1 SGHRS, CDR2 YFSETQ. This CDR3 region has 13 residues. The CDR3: CASSPGDQETQYF. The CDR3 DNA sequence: TGCGCCAGCAGCCCAGGAGACCAAGAGACCCAGTACTTC.

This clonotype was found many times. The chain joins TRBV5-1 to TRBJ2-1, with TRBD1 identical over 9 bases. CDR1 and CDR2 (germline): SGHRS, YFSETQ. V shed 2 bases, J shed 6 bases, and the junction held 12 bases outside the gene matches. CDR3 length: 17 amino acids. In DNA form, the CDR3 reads TGCGCCAGCAGCTTAAACCTCCGGGACAGGGTCCCCAATGAGCAGTTCTTC. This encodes CASSLNLRDRVPNEQFF.

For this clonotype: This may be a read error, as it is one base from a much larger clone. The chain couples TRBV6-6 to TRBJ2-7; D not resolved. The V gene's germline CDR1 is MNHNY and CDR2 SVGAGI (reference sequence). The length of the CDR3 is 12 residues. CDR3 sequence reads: CASGYSSYEQYF. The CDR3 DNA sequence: TGTGCCAGCGGTTATAGCTCCTACGAGCAGTACTTC.

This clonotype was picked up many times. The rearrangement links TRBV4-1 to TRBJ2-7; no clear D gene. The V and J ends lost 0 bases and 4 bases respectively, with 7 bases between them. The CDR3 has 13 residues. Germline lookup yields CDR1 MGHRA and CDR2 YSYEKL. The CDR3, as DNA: TGCGCCAGCAGCCAAGATTCAGTATACGAGCAGTACTTC. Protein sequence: CASSQDSVYEQYF.

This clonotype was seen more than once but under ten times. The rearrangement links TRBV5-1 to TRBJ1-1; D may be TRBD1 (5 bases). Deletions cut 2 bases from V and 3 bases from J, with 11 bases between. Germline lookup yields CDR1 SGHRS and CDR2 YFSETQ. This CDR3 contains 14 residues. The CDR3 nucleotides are TGCGCCAGCAGCTTTCAGGGACGGGACACTGAAGCTTTCTTT. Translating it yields CASSFQGRDTEAFF.

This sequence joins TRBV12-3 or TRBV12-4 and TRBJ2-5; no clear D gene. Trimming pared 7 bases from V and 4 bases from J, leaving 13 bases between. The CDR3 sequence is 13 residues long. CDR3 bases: TGTGCCAGCACCTCGGGCCTCATAGAGACCCAGTACTTC. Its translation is CASTSGLIETQYF.

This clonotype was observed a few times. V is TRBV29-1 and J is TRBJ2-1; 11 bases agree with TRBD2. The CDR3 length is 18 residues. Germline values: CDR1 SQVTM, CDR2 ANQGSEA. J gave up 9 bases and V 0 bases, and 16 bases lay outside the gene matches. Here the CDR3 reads CSVEDLASGRQRGGEQFF. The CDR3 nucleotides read TGCAGCGTTGAAGATCTCGCTAGCGGGAGGCAGCGGGGGGGTGAGCAGTTCTTC.

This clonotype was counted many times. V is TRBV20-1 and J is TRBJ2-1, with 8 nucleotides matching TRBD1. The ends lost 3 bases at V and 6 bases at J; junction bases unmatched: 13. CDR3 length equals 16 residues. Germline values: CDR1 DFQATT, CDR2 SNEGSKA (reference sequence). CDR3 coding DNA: TGCAGTGCTAGTGGAGGTGCAGGACAGGGATCCAATGAGCAGTTCTTC. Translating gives CSASGGAGQGSNEQFF.

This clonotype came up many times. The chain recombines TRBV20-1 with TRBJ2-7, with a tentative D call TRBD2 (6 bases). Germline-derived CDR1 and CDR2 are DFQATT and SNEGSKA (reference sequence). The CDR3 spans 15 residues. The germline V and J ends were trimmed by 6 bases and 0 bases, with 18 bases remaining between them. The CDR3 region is CSAWRPGLYSYEQYF. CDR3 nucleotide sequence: TGCAGTGCGTGGAGACCGGGACTTTACTCCTACGAGCAGTACTTC.

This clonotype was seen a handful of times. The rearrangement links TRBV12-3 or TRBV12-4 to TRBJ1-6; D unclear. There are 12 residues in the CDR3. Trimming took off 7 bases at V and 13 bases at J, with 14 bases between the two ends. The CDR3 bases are TGTGCCAGCACCAGAAATGCGGGGCCCCTCCACTTT. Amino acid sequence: CASTRNAGPLHF.

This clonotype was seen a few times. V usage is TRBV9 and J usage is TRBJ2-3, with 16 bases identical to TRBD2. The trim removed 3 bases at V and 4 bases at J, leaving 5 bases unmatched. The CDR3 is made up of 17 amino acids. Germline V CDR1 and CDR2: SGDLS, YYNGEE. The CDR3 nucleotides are TGTGCCAGCAGCGCCGTGGGGACTAGCGGGAGGGCAGATACGCAGTATTTT. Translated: CASSAVGTSGRADTQYF. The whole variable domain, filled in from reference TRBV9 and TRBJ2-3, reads DSGVTQTPKHLITATGQRVTLRCSPRSGDLSVYWYQQSLDQGLQFLIQYYNGEERAKGNILERFSAQQFPDLHSELNLSSLELGDSALYFCASSAVGTSGRADTQYFGPGTRLTVL.

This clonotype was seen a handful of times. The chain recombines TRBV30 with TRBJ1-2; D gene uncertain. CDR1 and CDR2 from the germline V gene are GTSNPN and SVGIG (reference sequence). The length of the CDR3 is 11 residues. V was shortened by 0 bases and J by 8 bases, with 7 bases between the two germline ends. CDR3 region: CAWSVQPGYTF. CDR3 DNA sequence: TGTGCCTGGAGTGTACAGCCCGGCTACACCTTC.

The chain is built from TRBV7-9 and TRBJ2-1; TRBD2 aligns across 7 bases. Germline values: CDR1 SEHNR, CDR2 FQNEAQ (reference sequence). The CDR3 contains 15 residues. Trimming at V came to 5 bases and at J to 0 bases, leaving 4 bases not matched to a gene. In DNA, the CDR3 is TGTGCCAGCAGCCCAGCGGGGTTCTCCTACAATGAGCAGTTCTTC. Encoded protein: CASSPAGFSYNEQFF.

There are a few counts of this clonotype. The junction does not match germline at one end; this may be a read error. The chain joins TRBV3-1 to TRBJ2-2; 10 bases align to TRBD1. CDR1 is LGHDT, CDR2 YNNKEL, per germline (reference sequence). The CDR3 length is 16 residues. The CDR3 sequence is CASSYGQGGNTRELFF. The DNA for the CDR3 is TGTGCCAGCAGCTATGGACAGGGGGGGAACACCCGGGAGCTGTTTTTT. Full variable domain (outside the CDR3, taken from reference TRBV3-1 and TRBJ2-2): DTAVSQTPKYLVTQMGNDKSIKCEQNLGHDTMYWYKQDSKKFLKIMFSYNNKELIINETVPNRFSPKSPDKAHLNLHINSLELGDSAVYFCASSYGQGGNTRELFFGEGSRLTVL.

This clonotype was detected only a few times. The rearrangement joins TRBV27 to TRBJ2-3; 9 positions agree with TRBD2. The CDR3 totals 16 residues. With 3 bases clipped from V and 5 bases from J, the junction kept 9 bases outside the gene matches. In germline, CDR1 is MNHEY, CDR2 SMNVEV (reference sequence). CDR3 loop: CASSLKGGRAIDTQYF. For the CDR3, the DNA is TGTGCCAGCAGTTTGAAGGGCGGGAGGGCCATAGATACGCAGTATTTT.

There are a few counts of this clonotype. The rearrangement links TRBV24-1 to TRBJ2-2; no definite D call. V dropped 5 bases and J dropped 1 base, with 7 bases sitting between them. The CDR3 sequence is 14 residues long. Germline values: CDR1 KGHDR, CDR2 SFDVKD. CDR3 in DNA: TGTGCCACCAGTGGATCTTTGAACACCGGGGAGCTGTTTTTT. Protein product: CATSGSLNTGELFF.

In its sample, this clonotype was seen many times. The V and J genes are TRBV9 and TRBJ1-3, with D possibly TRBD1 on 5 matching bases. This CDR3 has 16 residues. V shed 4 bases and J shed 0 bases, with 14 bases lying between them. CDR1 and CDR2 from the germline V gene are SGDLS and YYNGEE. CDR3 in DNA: TGTGCCAGCAGCATTAGGGACGGGAGCTCTGGAAACACCATATATTTT. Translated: CASSIRDGSSGNTIYF.

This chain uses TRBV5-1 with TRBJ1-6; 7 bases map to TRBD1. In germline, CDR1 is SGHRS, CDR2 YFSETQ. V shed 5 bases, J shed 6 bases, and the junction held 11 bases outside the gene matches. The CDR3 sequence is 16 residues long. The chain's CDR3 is CASRLAGTDFNSPLHF. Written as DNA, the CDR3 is TGCGCCAGCAGGCTGGCCGGGACAGACTTTAATTCACCCCTCCACTTT.

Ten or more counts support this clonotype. The CDR3 reads CASSYSGQETDTQYF. The CDR3 nucleotides read TGTGCCAGCAGTTACTCGGGGCAGGAGACAGATACGCAGTATTTT. The chain combines TRBV6-5 with TRBJ2-3; a weak D match, TRBD1 (5 bases). V dropped 0 bases and J dropped 3 bases, with 10 bases sitting between them. This CDR3 is 15 amino acids long. Germline V gene sequence: CDR1 MNHEY, CDR2 SVGAGI.

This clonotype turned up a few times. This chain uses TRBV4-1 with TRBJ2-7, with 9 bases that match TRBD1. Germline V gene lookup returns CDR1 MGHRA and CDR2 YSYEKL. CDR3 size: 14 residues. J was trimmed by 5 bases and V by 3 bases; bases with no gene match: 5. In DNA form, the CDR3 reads TGCGCCAGCAGCCAGCGGGACAGGGTGCACGAGCAGTACTTC. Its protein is CASSQRDRVHEQYF.